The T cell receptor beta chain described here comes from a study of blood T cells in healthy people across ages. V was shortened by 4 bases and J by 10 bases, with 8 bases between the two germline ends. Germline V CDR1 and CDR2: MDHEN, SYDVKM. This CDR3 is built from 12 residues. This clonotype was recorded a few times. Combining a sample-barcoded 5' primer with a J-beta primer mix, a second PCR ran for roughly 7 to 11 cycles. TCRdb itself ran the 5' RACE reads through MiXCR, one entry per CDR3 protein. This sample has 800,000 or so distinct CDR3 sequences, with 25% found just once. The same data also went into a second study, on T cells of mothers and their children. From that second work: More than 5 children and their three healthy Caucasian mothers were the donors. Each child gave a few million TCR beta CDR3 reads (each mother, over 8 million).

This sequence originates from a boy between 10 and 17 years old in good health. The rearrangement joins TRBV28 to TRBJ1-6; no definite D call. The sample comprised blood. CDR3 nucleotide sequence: TGTGCCAGCAGTTCGGAACTATCACCCCTCCACTTT. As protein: CASSSELSPLHF.